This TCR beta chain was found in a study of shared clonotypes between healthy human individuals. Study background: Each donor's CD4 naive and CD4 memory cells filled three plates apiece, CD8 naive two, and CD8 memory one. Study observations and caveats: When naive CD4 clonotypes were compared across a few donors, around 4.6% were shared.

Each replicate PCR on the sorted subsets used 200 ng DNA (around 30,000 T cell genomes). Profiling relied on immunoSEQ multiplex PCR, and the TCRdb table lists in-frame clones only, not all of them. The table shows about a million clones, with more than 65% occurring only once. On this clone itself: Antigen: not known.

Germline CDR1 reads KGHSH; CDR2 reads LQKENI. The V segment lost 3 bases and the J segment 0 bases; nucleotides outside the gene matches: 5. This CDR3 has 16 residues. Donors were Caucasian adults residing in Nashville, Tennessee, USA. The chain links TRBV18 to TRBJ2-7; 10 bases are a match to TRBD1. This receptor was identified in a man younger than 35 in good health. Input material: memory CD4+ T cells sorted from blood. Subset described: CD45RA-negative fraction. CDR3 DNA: TGTGCCAGCTCACCCCCGGGGGACAGGGGCTCCTACGAGCAGTACTTC. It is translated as CASSPPGDRGSYEQYF. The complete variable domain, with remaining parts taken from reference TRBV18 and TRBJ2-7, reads NAGVMQNPRHLVRRRGQEARLRCSPMKGHSHVYWYRQLPEEGLKFMVYLQKENIIDESGMPKERFSAEFPKEGPSILRIQQVVRGDSAAYFCASSPPGDRGSYEQYFGPGTRLTVT.